These T cell receptor beta chains were read from a single sample in a study of blood T cell repertoires in COVID-19. Repertoires were generated with immunoSEQ multiplex PCR, while TCRdb's copy carries only in-frame clones and drops some. Of roughly 500,000 clones in the sample, 88% were seen once. The specimen sequenced was PBMCs or T cells enriched from blood (not recorded which). The receptors stem from a middle-aged woman who had recovered from COVID-19. Each CDR3 is given with its conserved first and last residue. A D gene is named only where the DNA matches it firmly. Size values are once, few and many counts, or a class for expanded clones, and some rows have none.

v_gene: TRBV27; j_gene: TRBJ2-1; abundance: once; len: 17; d_gene: TRBD2; CDR3nt: TGTGCCAGCAGCCTAAGGGGCAGCGGGAGTGTGTACAATGAGCAGTTCTTC; CDR3aa: CASSLRGSGSVYNEQFF
v_gene: TRBV9; j_gene: TRBJ1-3; abundance: -; len: 13; d_gene: -; CDR3nt: TGTGCCAGTAGAGCGCTCTCTGGAAACACCATATATTTT; CDR3aa: CASRALSGNTIYF
v_gene: TRBV2; j_gene: TRBJ1-5; abundance: few; len: 13; d_gene: TRBD1; CDR3nt: TGTGCCAGCAGTGTACAGGGGAATCAGCCCCAGCATTTT; CDR3aa: CASSVQGNQPQHF
v_gene: TRBV7-6; j_gene: TRBJ2-3; abundance: -; len: 15; d_gene: -; CDR3nt: TGTGCCAGCAGCCCTTCGTATCGGGAGACAGATACGCAGTATTTT; CDR3aa: CASSPSYRETDTQYF
v_gene: TRBV13; j_gene: TRBJ1-2; abundance: -; len: 15; d_gene: TRBD1; CDR3nt: TGTGCCAGCAGCTCCCGTGGCAGGGGGAACTATGGCTACACCTTC; CDR3aa: CASSSRGRGNYGYTF
v_gene: TRBV27; j_gene: TRBJ2-2; abundance: -; len: 17; d_gene: -; CDR3nt: TGTGCCAGCAGTTTATTCACAGGGAATCTGCTCCCCGGGGAGCTGTTTTTT; CDR3aa: CASSLFTGNLLPGELFF
v_gene: TRBV13; j_gene: TRBJ2-1; abundance: -; len: 16; d_gene: TRBD1; CDR3nt: TGTGCCAGCAGCTCCCTCCAGGGGGATTCAGGCAATGAGCAGTTCTTC; CDR3aa: CASSSLQGDSGNEQFF
v_gene: TRBV7-2; j_gene: TRBJ2-1; abundance: few; len: 16; d_gene: TRBD2; CDR3nt: TGTGCCAGCAGCCCAGCCGGGACTAACCGAAACAATGAGCAGTTCTTC; CDR3aa: CASSPAGTNRNNEQFF
v_gene: TRBV6-2/TRBV6-3; j_gene: TRBJ1-2; abundance: -; len: 16; d_gene: -; CDR3nt: TGTGCCAGCAGTTACGAAGGTCAGGCAGAGATATATGGCTACACCTTC; CDR3aa: CASSYEGQAEIYGYTF
v_gene: TRBV7-2; j_gene: TRBJ1-5; abundance: -; len: 15; d_gene: -; CDR3nt: TGTGCCAGCAGCCTCCGGACGGGCGGGGAGCAGCCCCAGCATTTT; CDR3aa: CASSLRTGGEQPQHF
v_gene: TRBV7-8; j_gene: TRBJ1-3; abundance: -; len: 13; d_gene: -; CDR3nt: TGTGCCAGCAGCTCCGTCGCGGGAAACACCATATATTTT; CDR3aa: CASSSVAGNTIYF
v_gene: TRBV6-5; j_gene: TRBJ1-2; abundance: -; len: 11; d_gene: -; CDR3nt: TGTGCCAGCAGTTGGACAGCATCCTACACCTTC; CDR3aa: CASSWTASYTF
v_gene: TRBV27; j_gene: TRBJ1-1; abundance: -; len: 15; d_gene: -; CDR3nt: TGTGCCAGCAGTTTAAAAGGGGTGGGTGGCACTGAAGCTTTCTTT; CDR3aa: CASSLKGVGGTEAFF
v_gene: TRBV6-5; j_gene: TRBJ2-5; abundance: -; len: 15; d_gene: TRBD1; CDR3nt: TGTGCCAGCAGTTTGGTGGGACAGGGGGAAGAGACCCAGTACTTC; CDR3aa: CASSLVGQGEETQYF
v_gene: TRBV4-1; j_gene: TRBJ1-2; abundance: -; len: 14; d_gene: -; CDR3nt: TGCGCCAGCGCCCTCCAACAGGGAGACTATGGCTACACCTTC; CDR3aa: CASALQQGDYGYTF
v_gene: TRBV7-2; j_gene: TRBJ2-1; abundance: -; len: 15; d_gene: -; CDR3nt: TGTGCCAGCAGCATAAGCGGAAGCTCCTACAATGAGCAGTTCTTC; CDR3aa: CASSISGSSYNEQFF
v_gene: TRBV5-1; j_gene: TRBJ2-1; abundance: -; len: 13; d_gene: -; CDR3nt: TGCGCCAGCAGCTTGGTTACCTACAATGAGCAGTTCTTC; CDR3aa: CASSLVTYNEQFF
v_gene: TRBV5-8; j_gene: TRBJ2-7; abundance: -; len: 14; d_gene: -; CDR3nt: TGTGCCAGCAGCCTTCCCGCTACAGGTCTCGAGCAGTACTTC; CDR3aa: CASSLPATGLEQYF
v_gene: TRBV19; j_gene: TRBJ1-1; abundance: -; len: 12; d_gene: -; CDR3nt: TGTGCCACCGGAGAGGGATGGACTGAAGCTTTCTTT; CDR3aa: CATGEGWTEAFF
v_gene: TRBV6-6; j_gene: TRBJ2-2; abundance: -; len: 14; d_gene: -; CDR3nt: TGTGCCAGCAGTACCCCCTGGCGGAACGGGGAGCTGTTTTTT; CDR3aa: CASSTPWRNGELFF
v_gene: TRBV4-1; j_gene: TRBJ2-1; abundance: -; len: 16; d_gene: TRBD2; CDR3nt: TGCGCCAGCAGCCAAGGGTCCGGACTAGGGGAAAATGAGCAGTTCTTC; CDR3aa: CASSQGSGLGENEQFF
v_gene: TRBV27; j_gene: TRBJ1-6; abundance: -; len: 13; d_gene: TRBD1; CDR3nt: TGTGCCAGCAGGACAGGGGGAATCTCACCCCTCCACTTT; CDR3aa: CASRTGGISPLHF
v_gene: TRBV5-4; j_gene: TRBJ1-3; abundance: -; len: 14; d_gene: -; CDR3nt: TGTGCCAGCAGGTCGGACCCTACCGAGGGCACCATATATTTT; CDR3aa: CASRSDPTEGTIYF
v_gene: TRBV19; j_gene: TRBJ1-5; abundance: few; len: 16; d_gene: TRBD1; CDR3nt: TGTGCCAGTAGTAACCGGACAGGGGGCGGCCGGCAGCCCCAGCATTTT; CDR3aa: CASSNRTGGGRQPQHF